This T cell receptor (beta chain) appears in the sequencing data of a study of shared clonotypes between healthy human individuals. Across the whole study: CD4 naive and memory got three plates each, CD8 naive two, CD8 memory one. Study-wide points: Larger estimated richness was generally recorded for naive subsets relative to memory subsets.

Note on this clone: Its antigen is undetermined.

The assay ran at deep level. Sequencing was performed with immunoSEQ multiplex PCR; in TCRdb, only in-frame clones are kept and a portion is missing. The sample includes 2,500,000 or so clones, 85% to 95% seen only once; the top ten take under 0.15%. Germline values: CDR1 MNHEY, CDR2 SVGAGI. CDR3 length: 14 residues. V shed 2 bases and J 6 bases; nucleotides not matched to a gene: 3. The sequenced sample consisted of naive CD4+ T cells sorted from blood. Subset in this sample: CD45RA+ positively selected. This sequence joins TRBV6-5 and TRBJ2-3; 9 nucleotides match TRBD2. The receptor was isolated from a man between 18 and 35 years old in good health. CDR3 nucleotides: TGTGCCAGCAGTTACCCCGGACTAGCGGATACGCAGTATTTT. Its translation: CASSYPGLADTQYF.